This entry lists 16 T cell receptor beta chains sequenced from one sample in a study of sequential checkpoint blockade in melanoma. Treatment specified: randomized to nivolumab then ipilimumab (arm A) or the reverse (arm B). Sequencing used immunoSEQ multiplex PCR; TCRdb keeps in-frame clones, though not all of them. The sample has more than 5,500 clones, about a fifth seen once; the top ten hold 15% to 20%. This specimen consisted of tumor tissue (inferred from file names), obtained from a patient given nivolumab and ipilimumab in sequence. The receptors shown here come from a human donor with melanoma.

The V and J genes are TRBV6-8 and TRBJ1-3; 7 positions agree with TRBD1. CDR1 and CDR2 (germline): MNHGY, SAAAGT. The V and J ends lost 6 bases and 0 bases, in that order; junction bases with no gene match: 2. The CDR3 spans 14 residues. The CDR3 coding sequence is TGTGCCAGCAGACCAGGGGGCTCTGGAAACACCATATATTTT. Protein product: CASRPGGSGNTIYF.

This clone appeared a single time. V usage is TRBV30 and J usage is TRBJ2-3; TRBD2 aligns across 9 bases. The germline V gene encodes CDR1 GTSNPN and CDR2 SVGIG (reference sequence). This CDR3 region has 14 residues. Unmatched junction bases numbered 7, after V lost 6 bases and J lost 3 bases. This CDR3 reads CACQLAGRTDTQYF. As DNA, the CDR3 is TGTGCCTGCCAACTAGCGGGCAGAACAGATACGCAGTATTTT.

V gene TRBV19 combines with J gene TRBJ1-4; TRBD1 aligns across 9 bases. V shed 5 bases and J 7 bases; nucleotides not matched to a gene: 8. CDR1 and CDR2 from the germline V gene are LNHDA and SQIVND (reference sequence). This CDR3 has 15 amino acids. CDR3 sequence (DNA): TGTGCCAGTAGTGCCGGGACAGGGTTGAGTGAAAAACTGTTTTTT. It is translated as CASSAGTGLSEKLFF.

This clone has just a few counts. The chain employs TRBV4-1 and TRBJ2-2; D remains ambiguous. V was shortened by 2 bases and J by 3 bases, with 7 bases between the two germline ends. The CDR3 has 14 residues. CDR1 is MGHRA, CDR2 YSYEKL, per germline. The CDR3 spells CASSQKDYTGELFF. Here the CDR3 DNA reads TGCGCCAGCAGCCAAAAAGATTACACCGGGGAGCTGTTTTTT.

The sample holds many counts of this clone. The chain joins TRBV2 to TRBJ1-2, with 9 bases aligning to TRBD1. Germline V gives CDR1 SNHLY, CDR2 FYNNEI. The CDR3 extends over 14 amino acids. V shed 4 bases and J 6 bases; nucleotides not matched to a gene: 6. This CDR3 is CASSVDRGGNGYTF. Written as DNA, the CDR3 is TGTGCCAGCAGTGTGGACAGGGGAGGAAATGGCTACACCTTC.

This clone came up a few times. The chain's CDR3 is CASSFLAGTDTQYF. The CDR3 DNA is TGTGCCAGCAGTTTCCTAGCGGGCACAGATACGCAGTATTTT. The rearrangement joins TRBV28 to TRBJ2-3; 7 bases align to TRBD2. CDR3 length equals 14 residues. Germline-derived CDR1 and CDR2 are MDHEN and SYDVKM. The trim removed 3 bases at V and 1 base at J, leaving 1 base unmatched.

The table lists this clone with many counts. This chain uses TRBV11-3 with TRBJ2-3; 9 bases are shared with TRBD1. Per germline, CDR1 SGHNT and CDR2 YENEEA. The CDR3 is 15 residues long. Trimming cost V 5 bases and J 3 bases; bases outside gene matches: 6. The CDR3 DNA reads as TGTGCCAGCAGCAAGACAGGGGGTAAGACAGATACGCAGTATTTT. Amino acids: CASSKTGGKTDTQYF.

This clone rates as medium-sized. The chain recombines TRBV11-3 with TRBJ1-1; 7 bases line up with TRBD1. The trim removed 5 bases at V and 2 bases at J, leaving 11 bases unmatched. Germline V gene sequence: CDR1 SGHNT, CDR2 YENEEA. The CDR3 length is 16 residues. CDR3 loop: CASSPRDRRLNTEAFF. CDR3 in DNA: TGTGCCAGCAGCCCCCGGGACAGACGACTCAACACTGAAGCTTTCTTT.

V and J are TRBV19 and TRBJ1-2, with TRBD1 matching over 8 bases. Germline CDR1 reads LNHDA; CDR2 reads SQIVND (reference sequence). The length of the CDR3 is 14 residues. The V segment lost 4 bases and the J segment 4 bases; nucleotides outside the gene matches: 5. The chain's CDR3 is CASSTTDRVYGYTF. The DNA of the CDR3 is TGTGCCAGTAGTACTACGGACAGGGTCTATGGCTACACCTTC.

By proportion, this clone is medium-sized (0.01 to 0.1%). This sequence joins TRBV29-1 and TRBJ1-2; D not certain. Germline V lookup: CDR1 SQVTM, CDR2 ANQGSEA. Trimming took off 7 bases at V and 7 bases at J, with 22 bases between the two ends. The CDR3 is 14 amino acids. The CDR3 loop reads CSAESHISRIGYTF. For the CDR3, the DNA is TGCAGCGCCGAATCCCACATCTCACGGATTGGCTACACCTTC.

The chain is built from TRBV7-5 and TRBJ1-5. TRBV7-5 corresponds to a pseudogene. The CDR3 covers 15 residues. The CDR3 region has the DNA TGTGCCAGCAGCTTAGGAAGGGTAGGCAATCAGCCCCAGCATTTT. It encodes CASSLGRVGNQPQHF.

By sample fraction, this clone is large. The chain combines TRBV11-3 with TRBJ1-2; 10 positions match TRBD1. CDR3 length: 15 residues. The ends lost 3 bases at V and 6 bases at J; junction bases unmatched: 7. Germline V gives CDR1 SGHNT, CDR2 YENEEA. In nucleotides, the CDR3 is TGTGCCAGCAGCTTGTACGGACAGGGGGGAGATGGCTACACCTTC. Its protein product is CASSLYGQGGDGYTF.

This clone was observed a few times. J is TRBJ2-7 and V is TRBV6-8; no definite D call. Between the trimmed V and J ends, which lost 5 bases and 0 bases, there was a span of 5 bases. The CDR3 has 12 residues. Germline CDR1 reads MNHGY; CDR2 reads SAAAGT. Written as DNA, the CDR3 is TGTGCCAGCAGTCGGTACTCCTACGAGCAGTACTTC. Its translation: CASSRYSYEQYF.

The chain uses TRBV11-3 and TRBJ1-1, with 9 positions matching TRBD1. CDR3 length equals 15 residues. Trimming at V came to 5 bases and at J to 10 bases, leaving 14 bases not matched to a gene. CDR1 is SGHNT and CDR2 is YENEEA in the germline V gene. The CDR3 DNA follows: TGTGCCAGCAGCCGAATTCAGAGGACAGGGGAGGGAGCTTTCTTT. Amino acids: CASSRIQRTGEGAFF.

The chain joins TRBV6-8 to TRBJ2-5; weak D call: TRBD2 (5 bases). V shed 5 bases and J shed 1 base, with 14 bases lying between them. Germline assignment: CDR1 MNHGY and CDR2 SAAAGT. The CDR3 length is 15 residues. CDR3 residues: CASSEGPGSQETQYF. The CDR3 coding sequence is TGTGCCAGCAGTGAGGGCCCAGGATCCCAAGAGACCCAGTACTTC.

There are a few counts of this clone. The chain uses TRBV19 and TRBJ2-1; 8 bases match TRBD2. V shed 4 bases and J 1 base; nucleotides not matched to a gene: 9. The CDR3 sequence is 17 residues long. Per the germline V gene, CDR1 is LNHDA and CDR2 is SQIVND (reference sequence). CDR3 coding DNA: TGTGCCAGTAGTAACTCCGGGACTAGACGGTCCTACAATGAGCAGTTCTTC. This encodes CASSNSGTRRSYNEQFF.